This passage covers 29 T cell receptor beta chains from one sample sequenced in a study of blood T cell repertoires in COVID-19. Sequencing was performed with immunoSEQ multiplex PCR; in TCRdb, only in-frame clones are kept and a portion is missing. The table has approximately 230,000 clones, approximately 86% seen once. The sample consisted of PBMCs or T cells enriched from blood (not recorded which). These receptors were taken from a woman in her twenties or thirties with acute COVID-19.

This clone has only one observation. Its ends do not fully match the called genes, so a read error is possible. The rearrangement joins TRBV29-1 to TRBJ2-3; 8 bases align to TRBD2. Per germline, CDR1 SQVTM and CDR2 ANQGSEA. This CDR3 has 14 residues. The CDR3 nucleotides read TGCAGCGGTGAAGCGGGAGACCCCCCGGATACGCAGTATTTT. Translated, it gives CSGEAGDPPDTQYF.

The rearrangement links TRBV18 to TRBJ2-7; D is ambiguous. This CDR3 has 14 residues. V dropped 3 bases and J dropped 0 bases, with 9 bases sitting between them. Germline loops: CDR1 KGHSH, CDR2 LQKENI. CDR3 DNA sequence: TGTGCCAGCTCACCTCCCAGACTCTCCTACGAGCAGTACTTC. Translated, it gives CASSPPRLSYEQYF.

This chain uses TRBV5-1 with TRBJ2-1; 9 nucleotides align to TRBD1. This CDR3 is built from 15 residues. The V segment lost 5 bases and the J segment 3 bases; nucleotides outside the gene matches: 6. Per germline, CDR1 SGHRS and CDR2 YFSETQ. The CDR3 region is CASSHGQGYYNEQFF. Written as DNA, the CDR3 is TGCGCCAGCAGTCATGGACAGGGGTACTACAATGAGCAGTTCTTC.

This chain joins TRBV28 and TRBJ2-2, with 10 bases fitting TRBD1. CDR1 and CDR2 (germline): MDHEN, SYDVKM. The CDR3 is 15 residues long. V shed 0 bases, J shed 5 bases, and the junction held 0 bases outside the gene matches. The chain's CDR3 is CASSLWGQGTGELFF. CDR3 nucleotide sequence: TGTGCCAGCAGTTTATGGGGACAGGGGACCGGGGAGCTGTTTTTT.

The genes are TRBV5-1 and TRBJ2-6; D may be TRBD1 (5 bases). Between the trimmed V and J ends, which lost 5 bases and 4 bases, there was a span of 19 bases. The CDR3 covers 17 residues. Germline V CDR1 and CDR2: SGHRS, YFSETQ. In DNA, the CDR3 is TGCGCCAGCAGTTCTACAGGACCCACCACCGGGGCCAACGTCCTGACTTTC. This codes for CASSSTGPTTGANVLTF.

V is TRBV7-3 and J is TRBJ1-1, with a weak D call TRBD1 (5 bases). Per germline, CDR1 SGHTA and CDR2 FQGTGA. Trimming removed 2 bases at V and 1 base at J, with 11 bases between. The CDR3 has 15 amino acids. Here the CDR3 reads CASSLLGGWNTEAFF. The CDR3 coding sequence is TGTGCCAGCAGCTTATTGGGGGGTTGGAACACTGAAGCTTTCTTT.

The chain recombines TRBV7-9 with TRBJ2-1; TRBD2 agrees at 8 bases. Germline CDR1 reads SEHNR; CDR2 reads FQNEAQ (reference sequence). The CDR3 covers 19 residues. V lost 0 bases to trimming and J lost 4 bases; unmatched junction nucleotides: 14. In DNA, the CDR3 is TGTGCCAGCAGCTTAGCGGGACTATCCCCCGGGGGGGTTTACAATGAGCAGTTCTTC. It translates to CASSLAGLSPGGVYNEQFF.

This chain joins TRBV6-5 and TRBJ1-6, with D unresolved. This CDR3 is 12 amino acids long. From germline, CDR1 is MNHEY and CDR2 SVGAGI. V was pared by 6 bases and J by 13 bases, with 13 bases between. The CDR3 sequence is CASSQTGGPLHF. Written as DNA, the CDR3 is TGTGCCAGCAGCCAAACCGGAGGGCCCCTCCACTTT.

CDR3 in amino acids: CAIRRDRGSGANVLTF. In DNA, the CDR3 is TGTGCCATCAGGCGGGACAGGGGGTCTGGGGCCAACGTCCTGACTTTC. J is TRBJ2-6 and V is TRBV10-3; 11 nucleotides align to TRBD1. The CDR3 spans 16 residues. Germline lookup yields CDR1 ENHRY and CDR2 SYGVKD. Trimming removed 6 bases from V and 1 base from J; junction bases left unmatched: 2.

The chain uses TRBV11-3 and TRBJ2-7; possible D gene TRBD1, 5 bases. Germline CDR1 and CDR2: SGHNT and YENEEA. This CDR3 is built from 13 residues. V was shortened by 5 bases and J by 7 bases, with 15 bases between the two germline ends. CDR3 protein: CASSEWGRGEQYF. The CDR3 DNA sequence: TGTGCCAGCAGCGAGTGGGGCCGAGGAGAGCAGTACTTC.

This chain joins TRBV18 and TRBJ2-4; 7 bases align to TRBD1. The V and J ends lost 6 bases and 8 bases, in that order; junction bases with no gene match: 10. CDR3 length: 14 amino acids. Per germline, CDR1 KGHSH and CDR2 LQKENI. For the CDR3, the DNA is TGTGCCAGCTCGCCCACAGGGGAGAGGGACATTCAGTACTTC. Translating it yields CASSPTGERDIQYF.

CDR3 sequence (DNA): TGTGCCAGCAGCCAACGGGTATCTGGGGCCAACGTCCTGACTTTC. It specifies CASSQRVSGANVLTF. This chain connects TRBV3-1 (or the pseudogene TRBV3-2) to TRBJ2-6; D unresolved. The ends were cut back, 2 bases at V and 1 base at J, with 6 bases in the middle. CDR3 length: 15 residues. Looked up from germline, CDR1 is LGHDT and CDR2 is YNNKEL (reference sequence).

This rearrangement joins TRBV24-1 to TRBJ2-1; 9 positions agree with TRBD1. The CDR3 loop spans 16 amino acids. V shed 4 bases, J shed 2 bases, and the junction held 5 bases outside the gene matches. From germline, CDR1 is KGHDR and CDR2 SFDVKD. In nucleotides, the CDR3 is TGTGCCACCAGTGAGGCAACAGGGGGCACCTACAATGAGCAGTTCTTC. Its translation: CATSEATGGTYNEQFF.

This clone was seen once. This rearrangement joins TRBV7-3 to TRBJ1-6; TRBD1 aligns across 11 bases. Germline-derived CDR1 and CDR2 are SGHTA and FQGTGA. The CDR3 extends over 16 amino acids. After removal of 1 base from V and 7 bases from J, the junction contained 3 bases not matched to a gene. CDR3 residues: CASSLSGTGGNSPLHF. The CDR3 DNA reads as TGTGCCAGCAGCTTAAGTGGGACAGGGGGAAATTCACCCCTCCACTTT.

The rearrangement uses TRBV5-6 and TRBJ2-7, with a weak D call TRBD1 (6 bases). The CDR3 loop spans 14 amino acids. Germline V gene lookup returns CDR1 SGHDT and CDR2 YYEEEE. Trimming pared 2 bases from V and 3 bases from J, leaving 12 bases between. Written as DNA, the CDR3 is TGTGCCAGCAGCTTACAGGGAATAGGCTACGAGCAGTACTTC. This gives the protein CASSLQGIGYEQYF.

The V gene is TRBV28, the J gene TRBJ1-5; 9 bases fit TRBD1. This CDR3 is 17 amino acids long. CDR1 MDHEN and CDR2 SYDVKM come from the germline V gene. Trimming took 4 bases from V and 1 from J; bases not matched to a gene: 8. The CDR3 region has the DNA TGTGCCAGCAGTTCCCGGACAGGGGTCGGGAGCAATCAGCCCCAGCATTTT. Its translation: CASSSRTGVGSNQPQHF.

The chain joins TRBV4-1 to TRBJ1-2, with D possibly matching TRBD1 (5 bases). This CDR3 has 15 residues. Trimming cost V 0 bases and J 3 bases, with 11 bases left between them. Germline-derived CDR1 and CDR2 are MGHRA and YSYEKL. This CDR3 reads CASSQDVRVDYGYTF. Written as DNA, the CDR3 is TGCGCCAGCAGCCAAGATGTCAGGGTCGACTATGGCTACACCTTC.

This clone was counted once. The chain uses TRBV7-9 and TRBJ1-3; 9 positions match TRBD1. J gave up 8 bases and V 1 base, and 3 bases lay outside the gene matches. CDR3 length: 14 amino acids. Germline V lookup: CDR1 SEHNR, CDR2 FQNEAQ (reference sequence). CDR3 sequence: CASSLDRDRDTIYF. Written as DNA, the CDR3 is TGTGCCAGCAGCTTAGACCGGGACAGGGACACCATATATTTT.

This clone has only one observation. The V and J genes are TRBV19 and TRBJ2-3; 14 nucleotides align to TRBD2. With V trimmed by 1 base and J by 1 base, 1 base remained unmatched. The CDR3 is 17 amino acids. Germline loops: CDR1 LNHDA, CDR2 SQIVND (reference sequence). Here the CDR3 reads CASSIGLAGGRTDTQYF. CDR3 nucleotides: TGTGCCAGTAGTATAGGACTAGCGGGAGGGCGCACAGATACGCAGTATTTT.

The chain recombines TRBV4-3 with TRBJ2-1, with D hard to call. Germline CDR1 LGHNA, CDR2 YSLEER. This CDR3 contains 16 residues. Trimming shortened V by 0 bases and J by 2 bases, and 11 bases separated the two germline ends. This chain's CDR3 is CASSQDGPTTYNEQFF. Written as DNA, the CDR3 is TGCGCCAGCAGCCAAGATGGCCCCACCACCTACAATGAGCAGTTCTTC.

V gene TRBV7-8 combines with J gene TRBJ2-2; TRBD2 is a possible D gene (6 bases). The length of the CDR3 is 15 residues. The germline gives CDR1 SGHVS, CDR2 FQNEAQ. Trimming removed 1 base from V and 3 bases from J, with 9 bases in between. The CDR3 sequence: CASSLVRRDTGELFF. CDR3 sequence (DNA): TGTGCCAGCAGCTTAGTCCGGAGGGACACCGGGGAGCTGTTTTTT.

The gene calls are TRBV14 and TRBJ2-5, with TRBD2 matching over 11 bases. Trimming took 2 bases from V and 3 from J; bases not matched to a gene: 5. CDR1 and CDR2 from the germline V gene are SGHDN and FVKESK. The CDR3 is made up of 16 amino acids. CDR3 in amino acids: CASSQRLAGGKETQYF. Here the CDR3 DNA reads TGTGCCAGCAGCCAAAGGCTAGCGGGAGGCAAAGAGACCCAGTACTTC. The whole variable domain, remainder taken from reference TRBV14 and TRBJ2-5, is EAGVTQFPSHSVIEKGQTVTLRCDPISGHDNLYWYRRVMGKEIKFLLHFVKESKQDESGMPNNRFLAERTGGTYSTLKVQPAELEDSGVYFCASSQRLAGGKETQYFGPGTRLLVL.

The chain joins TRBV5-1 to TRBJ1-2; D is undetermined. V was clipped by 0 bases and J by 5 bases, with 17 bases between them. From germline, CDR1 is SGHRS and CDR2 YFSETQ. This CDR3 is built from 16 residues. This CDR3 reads CASSLAGRETGYGYTF. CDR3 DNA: TGCGCCAGCAGCTTGGCCGGGAGGGAAACGGGATATGGCTACACCTTC.

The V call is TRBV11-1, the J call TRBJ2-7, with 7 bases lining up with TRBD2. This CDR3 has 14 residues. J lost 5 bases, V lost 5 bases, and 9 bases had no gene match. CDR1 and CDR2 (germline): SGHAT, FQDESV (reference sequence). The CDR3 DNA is TGTGCCAGCAGCAGAAGCGGGGTTACTCACGAGCAGTACTTC. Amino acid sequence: CASSRSGVTHEQYF.

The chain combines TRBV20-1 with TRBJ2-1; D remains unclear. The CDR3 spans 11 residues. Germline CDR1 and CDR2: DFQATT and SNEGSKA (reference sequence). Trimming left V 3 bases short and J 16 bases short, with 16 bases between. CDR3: CSASGSSAIFF. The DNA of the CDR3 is TGCAGTGCTAGTGGGTCGTCTGCTATTTTCTTC.

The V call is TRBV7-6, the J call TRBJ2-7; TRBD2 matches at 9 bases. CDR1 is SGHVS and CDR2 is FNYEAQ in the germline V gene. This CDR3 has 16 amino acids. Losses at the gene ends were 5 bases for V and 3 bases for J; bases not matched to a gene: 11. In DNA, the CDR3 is TGTGCCAGCAGCACACGTAGGCGGGGGGGGAACTACGAGCAGTACTTC. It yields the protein CASSTRRRGGNYEQYF.

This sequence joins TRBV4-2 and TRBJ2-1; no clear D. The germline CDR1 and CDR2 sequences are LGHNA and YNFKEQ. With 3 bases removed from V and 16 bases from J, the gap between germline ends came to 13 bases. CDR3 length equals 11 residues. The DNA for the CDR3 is TGTGCCAGCAGCCATCGGGTCCCCGGTTTCTTC. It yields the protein CASSHRVPGFF.

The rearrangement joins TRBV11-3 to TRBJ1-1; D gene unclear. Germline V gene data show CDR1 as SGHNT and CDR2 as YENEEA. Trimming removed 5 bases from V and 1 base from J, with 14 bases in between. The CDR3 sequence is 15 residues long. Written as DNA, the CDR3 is TGTGCCAGCAGCGTCGGTGTAGGCGGGAACACTGAAGCTTTCTTT. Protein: CASSVGVGGNTEAFF.

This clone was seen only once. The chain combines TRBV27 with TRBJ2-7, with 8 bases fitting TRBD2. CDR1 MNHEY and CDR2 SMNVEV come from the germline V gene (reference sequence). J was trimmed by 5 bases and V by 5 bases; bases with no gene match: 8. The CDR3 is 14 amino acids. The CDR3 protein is CASSPTGGRDEQYF. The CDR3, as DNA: TGTGCCAGCAGTCCCACGGGGGGGAGGGACGAGCAGTACTTC.